The 10 T cell receptor beta chains reported below all come from one sample, sequenced in a study of blood T cell repertoires in COVID-19. Method: immunoSEQ multiplex PCR; TCRdb's copy keeps in-frame clones and lacks some. This table has approximately 340,000 clones, approximately 90% appearing once. Sequenced: PBMCs or T cells enriched from blood (not recorded which). These receptors came from a middle-aged woman who had been exposed to COVID-19.

This clone was observed once. CDR3 nucleotides: TGTGCCAGCAGCTTAAACCCCAGGCCCACCAACACCGGGGAGCTGTTTTTT. This encodes CASSLNPRPTNTGELFF. The rearrangement uses TRBV7-2 and TRBJ2-2; D is unresolved. Germline CDR1 is SGHTA and CDR2 is FQGNSA. The CDR3 covers 17 residues. V dropped 2 bases and J dropped 2 bases, with 15 bases sitting between them.

The chain uses TRBV7-6 and TRBJ2-3; TRBD1 matches at 7 bases. The ends lost 7 bases at V and 11 bases at J; junction bases unmatched: 21. The V gene's germline CDR1 is SGHVS and CDR2 FNYEAQ. CDR3 length: 16 residues. The CDR3 spells CASIKEPGQKLEGQYF. As DNA, the CDR3 is TGTGCCAGCATCAAAGAACCGGGACAGAAACTCGAAGGGCAGTATTTT.

The V and J genes are TRBV5-1 and TRBJ2-3; 9 bases are a match to TRBD2. Germline trimming cut 6 bases from V and 5 bases from J; bases unmatched to any gene: 7. The CDR3 is 14 amino acids. Germline lookup yields CDR1 SGHRS and CDR2 YFSETQ. CDR3 protein: CASTWGLAEDTQYF. Here the CDR3 DNA reads TGCGCCAGCACCTGGGGACTAGCTGAAGATACGCAGTATTTT.

The rearrangement joins TRBV12-3 or TRBV12-4 to TRBJ1-4; TRBD1 agrees at 7 bases. The CDR3 runs to 13 residues. V lost 5 bases, J lost 4 bases, and 1 base stayed unmatched. CDR3 sequence reads: CASSRDSNEKLFF. The CDR3 nucleotides are TGTGCCAGCAGTCGGGACAGTAATGAAAAACTGTTTTTT.

The chain combines TRBV4-2 with TRBJ1-2, with 8 nucleotides matching TRBD1. This CDR3 contains 16 residues. After removal of 7 bases from V and 8 bases from J, the junction contained 18 bases not matched to a gene. Per the germline V gene, CDR1 is LGHNA and CDR2 is YNFKEQ. The CDR3 DNA sequence: TGTGCCAGCACCGCCGGGACAGGACCTTTAGGGGAGGGCTACACCTTC. This encodes CASTAGTGPLGEGYTF.

This clone was detected once. V usage is TRBV27 and J usage is TRBJ1-1; 7 nucleotides agree with TRBD1. Germline assignment: CDR1 MNHEY and CDR2 SMNVEV (reference sequence). Trimming removed 5 bases from V and 4 bases from J; junction bases left unmatched: 10. The CDR3 consists of 15 residues. The CDR3 loop reads CASSPGTAIGTEAFF. CDR3 DNA sequence: TGTGCCAGCAGTCCCGGGACAGCTATTGGCACTGAAGCTTTCTTT.

On this clone itself: Other nucleotide sequences in the sample specify the same CDR3. The gene calls are TRBV10-2 and TRBJ1-2, with 9 positions matching TRBD1. CDR3 size: 14 residues. Looked up from germline, CDR1 is WSHSY and CDR2 is SAAADI. V shed 5 bases and J 1 base; nucleotides not matched to a gene: 2. The chain's CDR3 is CASSRDRVNYGYTF. CDR3 sequence (DNA): TGCGCCAGCAGTCGGGACAGGGTTAACTATGGCTACACCTTC.

The CDR3 DNA is TGCGCCAGCAGTCATGGACAGGGGAAGGACGAGCAGTACTTC. Residues: CASSHGQGKDEQYF. The chain joins TRBV5-1 to TRBJ2-7; 9 nucleotides line up with TRBD1. The CDR3 is 14 amino acids. V shed 5 bases and J 5 bases; nucleotides not matched to a gene: 8. The germline CDR1 and CDR2 sequences are SGHRS and YFSETQ.

This clone appeared a single time. The chain uses TRBV6-5 and TRBJ2-7; a possible D gene is TRBD1 (7 bases). The CDR3 runs 15 residues. CDR1 and CDR2 (germline): MNHEY, SVGAGI. Trimming left V 7 bases short and J 3 bases short, with 19 bases between. The CDR3, as DNA: TGTGCCAGCAAAGAACAGGCGGGACAGATCTACGAGCAGTACTTC. Amino acids: CASKEQAGQIYEQYF.

This sequence joins TRBV30 and TRBJ1-1; 11 nucleotides match TRBD1. This CDR3 contains 16 residues. CDR1 GTSNPN and CDR2 SVGIG come from the germline V gene (reference sequence). V dropped 2 bases and J dropped 2; count of bases not matched to a gene: 7. This chain's CDR3 is CAWSSRDRGYNTEAFF. Written as DNA, the CDR3 is TGTGCCTGGAGTTCCCGGGACAGGGGGTATAACACTGAAGCTTTCTTT.